This paragraph reports one TCR beta chain. This entry is derived from a study of T cell changes during pregnancy in multiple sclerosis. Germline CDR1 is MDHEN and CDR2 is SYDVKM. The CDR3 loop spans 16 amino acids. Trimming pared 1 base from V and 1 base from J, leaving 13 bases between. Clones were sequenced by immunoSEQ multiplex PCR, and TCRdb holds only the in-frame ones, with some missing. The sample records roughly 100,000 clones, about nine tenths being singletons. The clonotype comes from a female donor in good health, enrolled as a control in a pregnancy study. This specimen consisted of peripheral blood, obtained after pregnancy. V usage is TRBV28 and J usage is TRBJ2-5, with D possibly being TRBD2 (5 bases). CDR3 loop: CASSLLAPQLQETQYF. CDR3 coding DNA: TGTGCCAGCAGTTTATTAGCGCCCCAGCTCCAAGAGACCCAGTACTTC.